The 12 T cell receptor beta chains given below trace back to one sample, sequenced in a study of PD-1 blockade in classical Hodgkin lymphoma. The repertoire was sequenced with immunoSEQ multiplex PCR; TCRdb's copy has only in-frame clones and lacks some. Of about 20,000 clones detected, over 75% appear once; the ten largest clones hold roughly 1.2%. Time point in this sample: newly diagnosed, previously untreated cHL patient sample. Magnetic negative selection of thawed PBMCs was the method by which CD4+ T cells were purified. The material sequenced was CD4+ T cells from blood. The receptors were gathered from a human donor with classical Hodgkin lymphoma.

Only one count was recorded for this clone. The CDR3, as DNA: TGTGCCAGCAGCTTAGCGCTCAGGGGCGCTTATGGCTACACCTTC. Protein sequence: CASSLALRGAYGYTF. The rearrangement joins TRBV7-2 to TRBJ1-2; TRBD1 might be the D (6 bases). The V end was cut by 0 bases, the J end by 5 bases, with 13 bases between. Per the germline V gene, CDR1 is SGHTA and CDR2 is FQGNSA. The CDR3 is 15 amino acids.

This chain joins TRBV28 and TRBJ2-1, with unresolved D. Trimming stripped 3 bases from V and 6 bases from J, with 9 bases between. The CDR3 has 13 amino acids. In germline, CDR1 is MDHEN, CDR2 SYDVKM. CDR3 sequence: CASSLRTPNEQFF. In nucleotides, the CDR3 is TGTGCCAGCAGTTTGCGGACCCCCAATGAGCAGTTCTTC.

The sample holds a few counts of this clone. V and J are TRBV7-9 and TRBJ2-3; D ambiguous. The CDR3 is 12 residues long. CDR1 is SEHNR, CDR2 FQNEAQ, per germline (reference sequence). Trimming stripped 1 base from V and 7 bases from J, with 6 bases between. CDR3 loop: CASSLDSNTQYF. Written as DNA, the CDR3 is TGTGCCAGCAGCTTAGATTCGAATACGCAGTATTTT.

This clone was seen just once. The chain has TRBV11-2 and TRBJ2-7; D gene unclear. This CDR3 region has 15 residues. The germline CDR1 and CDR2 sequences are SGHAT and FQNNGV. The V end was cut by 4 bases, the J end by 0 bases, with 13 bases between. The CDR3 sequence is CASSSSRVPSYEQYF. The DNA of the CDR3 is TGTGCCAGCAGCTCAAGTAGGGTCCCCTCCTACGAGCAGTACTTC.

The chain links TRBV4-1 to TRBJ1-4, with D tentatively TRBD1 (6 bases). This CDR3 has 15 residues. Looked up from germline, CDR1 is MGHRA and CDR2 is YSYEKL. Trimming shortened V by 0 bases and J by 3 bases, and 8 bases separated the two germline ends. The chain's CDR3 is CASSQEGHPNEKLFF. The DNA for the CDR3 is TGCGCCAGCAGCCAAGAGGGACACCCTAATGAAAAACTGTTTTTT.

The chain is built from TRBV18 and TRBJ2-2; the match to TRBD1 covers 7 bases. The germline V gene encodes CDR1 KGHSH and CDR2 LQKENI. J lost 6 bases, V lost 3 bases, and 1 base had no gene match. This CDR3 contains 13 residues. The CDR3 DNA sequence: TGTGCCAGCTCACCGCAGGGGGCCGGGGAGCTGTTTTTT. Translated, it gives CASSPQGAGELFF.

The CDR3 protein is CASSWGQTEKLFF. The CDR3 bases are TGCGCCAGCAGCTGGGGACAGACTGAAAAACTGTTTTTT. The V call is TRBV5-1, the J call TRBJ1-4, with 7 bases aligning to TRBD1. CDR1 SGHRS and CDR2 YFSETQ come from the germline V gene. This CDR3 has 13 amino acids. V shed 3 bases, J shed 7 bases, and the junction held 3 bases outside the gene matches. Looking up the rest from reference TRBV5-1 and TRBJ1-4 gives the full variable domain: KAGVTQTPRYLIKTRGQQVTLSCSPISGHRSVSWYQQTPGQGLQFLFEYFSETQRNKGNFPGRFSGRQFSNSRSEMNVSTLELGDSALYLCASSWGQTEKLFFGSGTQLSVL.

The chain links TRBV23-1 to TRBJ1-1; no clear D gene. TRBV23-1 is placed among ORFs of uncertain function. V was cut by 4 bases and J by 1 base, with 19 bases left in between. The CDR3 totals 17 residues. CDR3 in DNA: TGCGCCAGCAGTCCCCCGGAAGATTGGACGGAGAACACTGAAGCTTTCTTT. Its translation is CASSPPEDWTENTEAFF.

The chain links TRBV7-3 to TRBJ2-1; D unresolved. This CDR3 contains 14 residues. The ends were cut back, 2 bases at V and 6 bases at J, with 11 bases in the middle. The germline V gene encodes CDR1 SGHTA and CDR2 FQGTGA. CDR3 nucleotide sequence: TGTGCCAGCAGCTTAGGTAGTACGGTCAATGAGCAGTTCTTC. Translating it yields CASSLGSTVNEQFF.

Regarding this clone: The same CDR3 also results from other DNA sequences found in this sample. The chain has TRBV5-6 and TRBJ1-2; tentative D call: TRBD1 (5 bases). The CDR3 consists of 13 residues. V dropped 3 bases and J dropped 4 bases, with 10 bases sitting between them. CDR1 and CDR2 (germline): SGHDT, YYEEEE. CDR3 DNA sequence: TGTGCCAGCAGCTCTGATAGGGGCTATGGCTACACCTTC. Its protein is CASSSDRGYGYTF.

The V call is TRBV18, the J call TRBJ1-2; D uncertain. Trimming removed 2 bases from V and 4 bases from J, with 14 bases in between. Germline V gene data show CDR1 as KGHSH and CDR2 as LQKENI. The CDR3 is 15 residues long. The chain's CDR3 is CASSPSQARIYGYTF. The CDR3 DNA sequence: TGTGCCAGCTCACCAAGTCAAGCCCGGATCTATGGCTACACCTTC.

J is TRBJ1-1 and V is TRBV28, with 8 nucleotides matching TRBD1. Germline assignment: CDR1 MDHEN and CDR2 SYDVKM. The CDR3 has 15 residues. V lost 2 bases, J lost 8 bases, and 10 bases stayed unmatched. The CDR3 bases are TGTGCCAGCAGTTTACCGGGACAGGTAGTTTCAGAAGCTTTCTTT. The encoded protein is CASSLPGQVVSEAFF.